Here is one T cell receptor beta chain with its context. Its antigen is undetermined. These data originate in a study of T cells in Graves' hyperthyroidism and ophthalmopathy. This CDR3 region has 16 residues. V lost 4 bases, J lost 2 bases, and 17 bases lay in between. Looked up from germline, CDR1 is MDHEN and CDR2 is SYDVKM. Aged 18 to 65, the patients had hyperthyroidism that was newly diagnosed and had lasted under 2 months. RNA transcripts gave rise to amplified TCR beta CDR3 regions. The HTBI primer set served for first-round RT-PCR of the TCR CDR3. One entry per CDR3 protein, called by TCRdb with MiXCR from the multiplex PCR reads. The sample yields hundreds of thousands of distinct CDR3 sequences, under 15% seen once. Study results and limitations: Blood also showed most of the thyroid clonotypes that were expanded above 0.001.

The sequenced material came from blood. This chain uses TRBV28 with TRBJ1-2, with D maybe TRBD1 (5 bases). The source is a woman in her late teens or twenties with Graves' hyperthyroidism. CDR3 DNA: TGTGCCAGCAGTTCCCCCGGGACCGGCTTAAACTATGGCTACACCTTC. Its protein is CASSSPGTGLNYGYTF.